This T cell receptor beta chain was obtained from a study of metastatic and nonmetastatic thyroid tumors (dated by TCRdb to 2018 to 2020). For the wider study: Repertoires from peripheral blood and from tumor or nodule tissue samples of malignant and benign thyroid patients were compared.

General findings and caveats noted by the study authors: TCR beta diversity was reported as significantly higher in malignant tumors than in benign nodules, in both blood and tumor samples.

Regarding this clone: Which antigen it targets is not known. An end of the junction differs from the germline gene, which may be a read error.

Libraries were constructed by PCR. The data were produced on an Illumina HiSeq 4000. High-throughput sequencing was used to profile the TCR beta-chain CDR3 region of every patient. The published analysis was carried out like this. Drawing on CDR3 differences between clinicopathological groups, the researchers built a classifier meant to tell apart patients with distant-metastatic papillary thyroid cancer. Repertoire diversity was assessed with the Shannon index, and tumor-blood repertoire similarity with the Morisita-Horn index. TCRdb trimmed public reads at Q25 via fastp, called clones via MiXCR and kept in-frame beta chains. TCRdb's processing, not the study's, gives the V and J calls here. The sample data list approximately 20,000 clones, and 20% to 30% of these were observed just once. The top ten clones comprise roughly 3.1% of the sample. None of the patients had been given any treatment before thyroid surgery. Using T-cell receptor beta sequencing, the researchers looked back retrospectively at clinical samples from patients, gathered between about 2011 and 2018.

Sequenced sample: blood. This clonotype was obtained from a male donor with papillary thyroid cancer or a benign thyroid nodule (not recorded which). Some clones in this sample may be carry-over from other donors' samples.

The CDR3 region has the sequence CASSFGMKQGAHTDTQYF. The nucleotides read TGTGCCAGCAGCTTTGGTATGAAACAGGGGGCCCACACAGATACACAGTATTTT. The chain was built from TRBV5-6 and TRBJ2-3; a stretch of 9 junction bases matches TRBD1. The CDR3 runs 18 amino acids, cysteine and phenylalanine included. The read is trimmed to its CDR3 DNA, 54 bases read in frame from base 1. CDR1 and CDR2, per the germline V gene, are SGHDT and YYEEEE.